Described below is a single T cell receptor beta chain sequence and its context. Clones were read by immunoSEQ multiplex PCR, and TCRdb kept only the in-frame ones, dropping some. The data contain around 180,000 clones, roughly 93% of them singletons. The entry originates in a study of shared clonotypes between healthy human individuals. The receptor's source is a woman between 25 and 40 years old in good health. Sequenced material: naive CD4+ T cells sorted from blood. Regarding subset: CD45RA+ positively selected.

This chain's CDR3 is CASSAGGIQIRNYEQYF. CDR3 DNA: TGTGCCAGTAGTGCGGGAGGGATCCAAATCCGAAACTACGAGCAGTACTTC. The chain employs TRBV19 and TRBJ2-5; 9 bases map to TRBD2. The end of the DNA aligns better with TRBJ2-7, so the J call may be wrong. CDR3 length: 17 residues. Per germline, CDR1 LNHDA and CDR2 SQIVND (reference sequence).